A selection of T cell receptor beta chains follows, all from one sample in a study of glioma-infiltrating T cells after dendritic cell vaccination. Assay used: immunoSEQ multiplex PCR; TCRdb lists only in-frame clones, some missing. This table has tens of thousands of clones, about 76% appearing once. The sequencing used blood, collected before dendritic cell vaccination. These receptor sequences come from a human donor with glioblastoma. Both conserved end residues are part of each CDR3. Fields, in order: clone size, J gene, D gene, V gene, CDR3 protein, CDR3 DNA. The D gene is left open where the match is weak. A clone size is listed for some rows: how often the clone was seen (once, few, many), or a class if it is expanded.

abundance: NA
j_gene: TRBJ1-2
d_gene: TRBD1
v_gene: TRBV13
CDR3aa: CASSSTGGGGYTF
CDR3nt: TGTGCCAGCAGCTCGACAGGGGGCGGTGGCTACACCTTC

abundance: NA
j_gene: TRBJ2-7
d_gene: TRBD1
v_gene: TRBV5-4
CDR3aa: CASSWGQPSYEQYF
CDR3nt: TGTGCCAGCAGCTGGGGACAGCCCTCCTACGAGCAGTACTTC

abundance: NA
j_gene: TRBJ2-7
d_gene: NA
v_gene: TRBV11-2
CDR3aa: CASSLAGEVYYEQYF
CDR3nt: TGTGCCAGCAGCTTAGCGGGGGAGGTCTATTACGAGCAGTACTTC

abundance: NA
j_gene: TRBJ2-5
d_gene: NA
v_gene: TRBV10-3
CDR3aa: CAISAEVQETQYF
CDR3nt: TGTGCCATCAGTGCGGAGGTACAAGAGACCCAGTACTTC

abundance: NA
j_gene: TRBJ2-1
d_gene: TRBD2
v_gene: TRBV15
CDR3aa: CATSTGTGLASQEQFF
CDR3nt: TGTGCCACCAGCACCGGGACGGGACTAGCGAGTCAGGAGCAGTTCTTC

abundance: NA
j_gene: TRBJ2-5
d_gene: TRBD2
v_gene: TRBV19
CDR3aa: CASSTGLAGGQETQYF
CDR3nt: TGTGCCAGTAGTACGGGACTAGCGGGGGGACAAGAGACCCAGTACTTC

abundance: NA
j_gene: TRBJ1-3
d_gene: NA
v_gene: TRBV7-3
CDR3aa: CASSFSNGNTIYF
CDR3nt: TGTGCCAGCAGCTTTAGTAATGGAAACACCATATATTTT

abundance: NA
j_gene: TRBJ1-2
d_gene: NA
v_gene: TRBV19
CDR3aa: CASYDRPEGYTF
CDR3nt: TGTGCCAGTTACGACAGGCCCGAGGGCTACACCTTC

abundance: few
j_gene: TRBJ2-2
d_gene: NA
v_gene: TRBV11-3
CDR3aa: CASSLDRFGEANTGELFF
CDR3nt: TGTGCCAGCAGCTTAGATCGGTTCGGGGAAGCAAACACCGGGGAGCTGTTTTTT

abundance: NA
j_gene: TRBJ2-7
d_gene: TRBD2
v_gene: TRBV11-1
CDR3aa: CASSLSGTPYEQYF
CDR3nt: TGTGCCAGCAGCTTAAGCGGGACCCCCTACGAGCAGTACTTC

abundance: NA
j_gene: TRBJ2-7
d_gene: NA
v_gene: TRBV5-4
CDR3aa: CASSLASGYEQYF
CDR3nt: TGTGCCAGCAGCTTGGCCAGCGGCTACGAGCAGTACTTC

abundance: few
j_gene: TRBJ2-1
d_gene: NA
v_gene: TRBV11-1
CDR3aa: CASSPDRSVLPNEQFF
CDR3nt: TGTGCCAGCAGCCCCGACCGGAGCGTCCTCCCCAATGAGCAGTTCTTC

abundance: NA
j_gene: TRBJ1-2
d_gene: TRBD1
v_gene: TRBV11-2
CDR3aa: CASSTRTGLYTF
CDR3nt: TGTGCCAGCAGCACCCGGACAGGGCTTTACACCTTC

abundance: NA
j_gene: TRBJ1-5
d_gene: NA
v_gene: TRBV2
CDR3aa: CASSERGGADQPQHF
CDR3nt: TGTGCCAGCAGTGAACGGGGAGGGGCTGATCAGCCCCAGCATTTT

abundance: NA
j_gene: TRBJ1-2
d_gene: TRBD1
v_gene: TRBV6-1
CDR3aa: CASSRRGQGDGYTF
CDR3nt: TGTGCCAGCAGTCGACGGGGACAGGGGGATGGCTACACCTTC

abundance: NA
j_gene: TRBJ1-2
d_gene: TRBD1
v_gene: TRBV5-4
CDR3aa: CASSPRTGNYGYTF
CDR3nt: TGTGCCAGCAGCCCGCGGACAGGGAACTATGGCTACACCTTC

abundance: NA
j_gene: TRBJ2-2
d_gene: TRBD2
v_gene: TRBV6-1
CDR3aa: CASTVAGGLGGELFF
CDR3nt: TGTGCCAGCACGGTAGCGGGGGGGCTTGGCGGGGAGCTGTTTTTT

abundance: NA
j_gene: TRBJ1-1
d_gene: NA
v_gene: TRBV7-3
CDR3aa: CASSLIKNTEAFF
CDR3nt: TGTGCCAGCAGCTTAATTAAGAACACTGAAGCTTTCTTT

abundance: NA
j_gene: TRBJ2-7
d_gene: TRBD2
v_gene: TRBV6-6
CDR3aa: CASSLYGTSGGGEQYF
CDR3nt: TGTGCCAGCAGTTTATATGGGACTAGCGGGGGAGGGGAGCAGTACTTC

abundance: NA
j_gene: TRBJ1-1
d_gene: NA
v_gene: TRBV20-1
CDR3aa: CSAQGKAEAFF
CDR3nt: TGCAGTGCCCAGGGGAAGGCTGAAGCTTTCTTT

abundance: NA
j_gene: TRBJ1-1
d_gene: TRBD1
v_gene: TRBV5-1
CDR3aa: CASSVEGTANTEAFF
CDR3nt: TGCGCCAGCAGCGTGGAGGGGACAGCGAACACTGAAGCTTTCTTT

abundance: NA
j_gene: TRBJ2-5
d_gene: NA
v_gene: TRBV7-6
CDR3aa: CASSLMVAGETQYF
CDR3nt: TGTGCCAGCAGCTTAATGGTAGCCGGGGAGACCCAGTACTTC

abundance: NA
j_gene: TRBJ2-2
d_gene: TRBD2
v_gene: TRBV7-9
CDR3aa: CASSPVTGGITGELFF
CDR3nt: TGTGCCAGCAGCCCCGTCACGGGGGGAATCACCGGGGAGCTGTTTTTT

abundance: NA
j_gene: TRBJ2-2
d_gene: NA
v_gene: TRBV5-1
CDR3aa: CASSVGQNTGELFF
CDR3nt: TGCGCCAGCAGCGTCGGACAGAACACCGGGGAGCTGTTTTTT

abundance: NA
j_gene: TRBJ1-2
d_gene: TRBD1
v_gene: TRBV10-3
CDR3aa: CAIRLDRVRGYTF
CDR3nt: TGTGCCATCAGACTGGACAGGGTGAGGGGCTACACCTTC

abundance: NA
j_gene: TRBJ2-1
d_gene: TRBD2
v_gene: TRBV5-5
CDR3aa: CASSTTSGGADEQFF
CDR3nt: TGTGCCAGCAGCACGACTAGCGGGGGGGCGGATGAGCAGTTCTTC

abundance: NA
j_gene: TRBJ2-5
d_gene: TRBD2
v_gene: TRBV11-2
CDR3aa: CASSRRTSGGLQETQYF
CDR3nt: TGTGCCAGCAGCCGTCGGACTAGCGGGGGACTCCAAGAGACCCAGTACTTC